This T cell receptor beta chain was identified during a study of T cell clonotyping in hematopoietic cell transplantation. Study-wide findings and caveats: Few recipient clonotypes overlapped donors; over 97% were de novo at given depth. Graft donor and pretransplant recipient Inverse Simpson Index values predicted broader posttransplant TCR diversity.

As regards this clone: Its antigen is currently unknown.

TCRdb keeps only in-frame clones here, not all; method: immunoSEQ multiplex PCR. Of around 15,000 clones listed, about 97% are singletons. The junction had 0 bases not matched to a gene; V was cut back by 5 bases and J by 0 bases. This CDR3 is built from 14 residues. In germline, CDR1 is MGHDK, CDR2 SYGVNS. Material: peripheral blood mononuclear cells, obtained 30 days after allogeneic stem cell transplant. This receptor was identified in a female patient aged 45-60 years who had an allogeneic stem cell transplant from an unrelated donor, so T cells may come from the graft donor. Some clones in this sample may be carry-over from other donors' samples. This chain uses TRBV25-1 with TRBJ2-2, with TRBD2 matching 7 bases. This CDR3 is CASSTSANTGELFF. CDR3 nucleotide sequence: TGTGCCAGCAGTACTAGCGCGAACACCGGGGAGCTGTTTTTT.